Described below is a single T cell receptor (beta chain) sequence and its context. The entry originates in a study of T cell changes during pregnancy in multiple sclerosis. Here immunoSEQ multiplex PCR was the method, and the copy in TCRdb shows in-frame clones only, minus some. Found here are about 36,000 clones, 88% of them singletons; the top ten hold about 0.5%. The CDR3 runs 14 residues. Looked up from germline, CDR1 is MNHNS and CDR2 is SASEGT. The V gene lost 1 base and the J gene lost 7 bases, with 8 bases spanning the gap. Sequencing was performed on CD4+ T cells from peripheral blood mononuclear cells, taken in the first trimester of pregnancy. This TCR derives from a female donor with multiple sclerosis, enrolled in a pregnancy study. This chain links TRBV6-1 with TRBJ1-6; possibly TRBD1 for D (5 bases). In nucleotides, the CDR3 is TGTGCCAGCAGTGAAGGGGGCGCGAATTCACCCCTCCACTTT. As protein: CASSEGGANSPLHF.